These 19 T cell receptor beta chains share one sample of origin, sequenced in a study of T cell responses to AZD1222 COVID-19 vaccine. Profiled with immunoSEQ multiplex PCR; TCRdb holds only in-frame clones, not every one. The sample carries some 170,000 clones, approximately 88% recorded once. The sequenced sample was peripheral blood, obtained on day 0 of AZD1222 vaccination. These receptors all come from an adult in good health.

This chain links TRBV6-1 with TRBJ1-5; 7 bases match TRBD1. The CDR3 covers 15 residues. Trimming removed 1 base from V and 3 bases from J; junction bases left unmatched: 3. CDR1 MNHNS and CDR2 SASEGT come from the germline V gene. The CDR3 region has the DNA TGTGCCAGCAGTGAAGTTACAGGGGTCAATCAGCCCCAGCATTTT. Translating gives CASSEVTGVNQPQHF.

The CDR3: CASTRQADTGELFF. CDR3 sequence (DNA): TGTGCCAGTACCCGTCAAGCCGACACCGGGGAGCTGTTTTTT. The chain joins TRBV19 to TRBJ2-2; D is unclear. CDR1 and CDR2 (germline): LNHDA, SQIVND (reference sequence). The CDR3 sequence is 14 residues long. Trimming removed 7 bases from V and 3 bases from J, with 12 bases in between.

J is TRBJ2-3 and V is TRBV27; TRBD2 aligns across 7 bases. This CDR3 has 14 residues. J was trimmed by 5 bases and V by 9 bases; bases with no gene match: 11. Germline V gene lookup returns CDR1 MNHEY and CDR2 SMNVEV (reference sequence). CDR3 loop: CASSAGVTVDTQYF. In nucleotides, the CDR3 is TGTGCCAGTTCGGCGGGGGTGACAGTAGATACGCAGTATTTT.

The chain combines TRBV2 with TRBJ1-2; the D gene is possibly TRBD1 (5 bases). This CDR3 comprises 14 residues. Per the germline V gene, CDR1 is SNHLY and CDR2 is FYNNEI. With 3 bases removed from V and 3 bases from J, the gap between germline ends came to 11 bases. The CDR3 sequence is CASSEQGGDYGYTF. The CDR3 nucleotides read TGTGCCAGCAGTGAGCAGGGAGGGGACTATGGCTACACCTTC.

The rearrangement joins TRBV23-1 to TRBJ1-2; D gene uncertain. TRBV23-1 is known as an ORF, though its function is uncertain. V was clipped by 0 bases and J by 4 bases, with 0 bases between them. This CDR3 region has 11 residues. In DNA, the CDR3 is TGCGCCAGCAGTCAATCCTATGGCTACACCTTC. This gives the protein CASSQSYGYTF.

This sequence joins TRBV19 and TRBJ2-3, with D perhaps matching TRBD1 (5 bases). The CDR3 is 11 residues long. V dropped 4 bases and J dropped 10 bases, with 9 bases sitting between them. Germline CDR1 LNHDA, CDR2 SQIVND (reference sequence). The CDR3, as DNA: TGTGCCAGTAGTAAGGGGCGTGCGCAGTATTTT. Its protein product is CASSKGRAQYF.

In DNA, the CDR3 is TGTGCCAGCAGCTACGCAGGGAGACAGCCCCAGCATTTT. Translation gives CASSYAGRQPQHF. The rearrangement joins TRBV7-2 to TRBJ1-5, with D maybe TRBD1 (5 bases). The CDR3 is 13 residues long. Between the trimmed V and J ends, which lost 4 bases and 7 bases, there was a span of 11 bases. Germline-derived CDR1 and CDR2 are SGHTA and FQGNSA.

The rearrangement joins TRBV28 to TRBJ1-2; D perhaps matches TRBD1 (5 bases). Trimming cost V 6 bases and J 8 bases, with 13 bases left between them. Germline V lookup: CDR1 MDHEN, CDR2 SYDVKM. CDR3 length: 12 residues. CDR3 in amino acids: CASRRGTYGYTF. CDR3 nucleotide sequence: TGTGCCAGCAGACGGGGGACTTACGGCTACACCTTC.

The V call is TRBV3-1 (or the pseudogene TRBV3-2), the J call TRBJ1-1; possibly TRBD1 for D (5 bases). Germline V gene sequence: CDR1 LGHDT, CDR2 YNNKEL (reference sequence). CDR3 length: 15 amino acids. With 0 bases removed from V and 2 bases from J, the gap between germline ends came to 10 bases. CDR3 coding DNA: TGTGCCAGCAGCCAAGATCCTGACAGAAACACTGAAGCTTTCTTT. Protein: CASSQDPDRNTEAFF.

The chain joins TRBV19 to TRBJ2-1; D possibly uses TRBD1 or TRBD2 (5 bases each). CDR1 is LNHDA and CDR2 is SQIVND in the germline V gene (reference sequence). V lost 3 bases and J lost 7, with 10 bases in between. The CDR3 length is 13 residues. Here the CDR3 DNA reads TGTGCCAGTAGTATCCAGGGAGTGAATGAGCAGTTCTTC. It specifies CASSIQGVNEQFF.

This chain connects TRBV28 to TRBJ1-1; no clear D gene. The CDR3 covers 12 residues. Trimming removed 7 bases from V and 0 bases from J, with 6 bases in between. Germline V lookup: CDR1 MDHEN, CDR2 SYDVKM. CDR3 DNA: TGTGCCAGCACTCTTATGAACACTGAAGCTTTCTTT. It translates to CASTLMNTEAFF.

This sequence joins TRBV28 and TRBJ1-5, with D unresolved. The CDR3 runs to 13 residues. Germline CDR1 is MDHEN and CDR2 is SYDVKM. Trimming removed 5 bases from V and 0 bases from J, with 5 bases in between. CDR3: CASSLDSNQPQHF. CDR3 DNA sequence: TGTGCCAGCAGTCTTGATAGCAATCAGCCCCAGCATTTT.

This clone was observed a single time. This chain connects TRBV28 to TRBJ1-2, with unresolved D. Per the germline V gene, CDR1 is MDHEN and CDR2 is SYDVKM. The CDR3 spans 13 residues. Trimming stripped 2 bases from V and 0 bases from J, with 4 bases between. Here the CDR3 DNA reads TGTGCCAGCAGTTTAGGGTCTAACTATGGCTACACCTTC. This encodes CASSLGSNYGYTF.

This chain connects TRBV20-1 to TRBJ2-7, with 11 bases that match TRBD2. From germline, CDR1 is DFQATT and CDR2 SNEGSKA (reference sequence). Trimming removed 3 bases from V and 2 bases from J; junction bases left unmatched: 15. The CDR3 contains 18 residues. The CDR3: CSASRGLAGGGGTYEQYF. The CDR3 region has the DNA TGCAGTGCTAGTAGAGGCCTAGCGGGAGGAGGGGGAACCTACGAGCAGTACTTC.

The rearrangement links TRBV5-1 to TRBJ2-1, with D perhaps being TRBD1 or TRBD2 (5 bases each). The V end lost 5 bases, the J end lost 7 bases, and 19 bases lay between the germline ends. The CDR3 loop spans 15 amino acids. Per germline, CDR1 SGHRS and CDR2 YFSETQ. For the CDR3, the DNA is TGCGCCAGCAGTGTGGGGACGGCTTCTAGAAATGAGCAGTTCTTC. The encoded protein is CASSVGTASRNEQFF.

On this clone: Within the sample, other DNA sequences also encode this same CDR3. The chain carries TRBV28 and TRBJ1-1; a weak D match, TRBD1 (5 bases). Germline CDR1 reads MDHEN; CDR2 reads SYDVKM. Between the trimmed V and J ends, which lost 2 bases and 1 base, there was a span of 5 bases. The CDR3 consists of 13 residues. The DNA for the CDR3 is TGTGCCAGCAGTTTAGACAGGAACACTGAAGCTTTCTTT. Encoded protein: CASSLDRNTEAFF.

This chain links TRBV2 with TRBJ1-1, with D perhaps matching TRBD1 (5 bases). V lost 6 bases and J lost 1, with 21 bases in between. Germline CDR1 and CDR2: SNHLY and FYNNEI. CDR3 length equals 17 residues. The CDR3 DNA reads TGTGCCAGCAGGTCTCAGGGTGGGTCTTTTGCGAACACTGAAGCTTTCTTT. Protein sequence: CASRSQGGSFANTEAFF.

V usage is TRBV11-2 and J usage is TRBJ2-7; 9 bases align to TRBD2. CDR1 is SGHAT, CDR2 FQNNGV, per germline. V lost 5 bases to trimming and J lost 6 bases; unmatched junction nucleotides: 5. The CDR3 contains 13 residues. CDR3 DNA: TGTGCCAGCAGCCAACTAGCGGGCGGCGAGCAGTACTTC. Amino acids: CASSQLAGGEQYF.

V is TRBV5-1 and J is TRBJ1-4; D is unclear. Trimming removed 5 bases from V and 0 bases from J, with 11 bases in between. This CDR3 contains 15 residues. The germline CDR1 and CDR2 sequences are SGHRS and YFSETQ. This CDR3 is CASRGTAATNEKLFF. The DNA for the CDR3 is TGCGCCAGCAGAGGAACAGCTGCAACTAATGAAAAACTGTTTTTT.